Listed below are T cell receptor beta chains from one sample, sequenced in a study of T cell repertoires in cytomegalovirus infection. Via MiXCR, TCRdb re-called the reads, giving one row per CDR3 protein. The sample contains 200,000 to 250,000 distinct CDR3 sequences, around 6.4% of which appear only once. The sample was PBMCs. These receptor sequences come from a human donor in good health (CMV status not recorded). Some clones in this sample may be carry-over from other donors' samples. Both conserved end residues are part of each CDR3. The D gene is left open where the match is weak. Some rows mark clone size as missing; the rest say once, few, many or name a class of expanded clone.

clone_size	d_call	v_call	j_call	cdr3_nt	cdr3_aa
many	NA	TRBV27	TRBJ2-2	TGTGCCAGCAGTTTATTAGGGGGTGCCACCGGGGAGCTGTTTTTT	CASSLLGGATGELFF
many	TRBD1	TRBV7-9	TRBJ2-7	TGTGCCAGCAGCATCGGGACAGCTTACGAGCAGTACTTC	CASSIGTAYEQYF
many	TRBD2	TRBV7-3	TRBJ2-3	TGTGCCAGCAGCCCCGGGGGGTTCTTCATGGCAGATACGCAGTATTTT	CASSPGGFFMADTQYF
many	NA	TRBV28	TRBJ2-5	TGTGCCAGCAGTTTGATCGACAGCGACCAAGAGACCCAGTACTTC	CASSLIDSDQETQYF
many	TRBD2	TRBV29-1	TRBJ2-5	TGCAGCGTACTCTCCCCCGGACTAGCAGAAGAGACCCAGTACTTC	CSVLSPGLAEETQYF
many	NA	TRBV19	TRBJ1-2	TGTGCCAGTAGTATAGATCTGGGATCCGGTGGCTACACCTTC	CASSIDLGSGGYTF
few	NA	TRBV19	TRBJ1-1	TGTGCCACCCCGGACCCCACCCGTTCTGAAGCTTTCTTT	CATPDPTRSEAFF
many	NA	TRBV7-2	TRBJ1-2	TGTGCCAGCAGCCCCTCCGTCTTAGTGGGCTACACCTTC	CASSPSVLVGYTF
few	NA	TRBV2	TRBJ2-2	TGTGCCAGCAGTGAGAGAGGAGGCAGGCCGAACACCGGGGAGCTGTTTTTT	CASSERGGRPNTGELFF
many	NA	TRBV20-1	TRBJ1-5	TGCAGTGCTAAGGGGGGGAATCAGCCCCAGCATTTT	CSAKGGNQPQHF
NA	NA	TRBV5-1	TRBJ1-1	TGCGCCAGCAGCATCGAGGCGGTCGGAAACACTGAAGCTTTCTTT	CASSIEAVGNTEAFF
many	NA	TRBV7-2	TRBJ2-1	TGTGCCAGCAGCTTAAGCGTCTTATTCCCCTACAATGAGCAGTTCTTC	CASSLSVLFPYNEQFF
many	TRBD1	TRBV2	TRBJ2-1	TGTGCCAGCAGTGAGGAACAGGGGGCACTAGGTTACAATGAGCAGTTCTTC	CASSEEQGALGYNEQFF
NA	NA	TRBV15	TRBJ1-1	TGTGCCACCAGCAGCCCCTACGGGGGGAGGTTCACTGAAGCTTTCTTT	CATSSPYGGRFTEAFF
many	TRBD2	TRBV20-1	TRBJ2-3	TGCAGTGCCACTGGACTAGCGGGGGGGCCGGTATCAGATACGCAGTATTTT	CSATGLAGGPVSDTQYF
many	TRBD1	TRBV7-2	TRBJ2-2	TGTGCCAGCAGCCGGGGACAGGCCGGCACCGGGGAGCTGTTTTTT	CASSRGQAGTGELFF
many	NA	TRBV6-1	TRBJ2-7	TGTGCCAGCACACCCCCCGAGGGGTCCGAGCAGTACTTC	CASTPPEGSEQYF
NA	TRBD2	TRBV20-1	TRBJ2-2	TGCAGTGCTAGAGGACTAGCGGGGGGGCGTGACACCGGGGAGCTGTTTTTT	CSARGLAGGRDTGELFF
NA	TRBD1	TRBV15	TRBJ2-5	TGTGCCACCAGCAGGGTAGACAGGGAAGAGACCCAGTACTTC	CATSRVDREETQYF
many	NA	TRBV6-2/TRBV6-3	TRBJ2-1	TGTGCCAGCGTAAATCCACTAGCAGGTTCCTACAATGAGCAGTTCTTC	CASVNPLAGSYNEQFF
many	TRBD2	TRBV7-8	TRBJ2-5	TGTGCCAGCAGCTTTCTAGCGGGGGACCAAGAGACCCAGTACTTC	CASSFLAGDQETQYF
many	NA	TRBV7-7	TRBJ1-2	TGTGTCGAAAATTCCGGACAGACCTATGGCTACACCTTC	CVENSGQTYGYTF
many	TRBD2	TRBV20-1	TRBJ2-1	TGCAGTGCTAGGCCCCTAGAGGACGGGAGGGCCTACAATGAGCAGTTCTTC	CSARPLEDGRAYNEQFF
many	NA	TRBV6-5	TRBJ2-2	TGTGCCAGCAGTTACAGGTCGAACACCGGGGAGCTGTTTTTT	CASSYRSNTGELFF
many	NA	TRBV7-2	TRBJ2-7	TGTGCCAGCAGCAAGGGGGGAACAGACTACGAGCAGTACTTC	CASSKGGTDYEQYF
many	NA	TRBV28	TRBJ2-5	TGTGCCAGCAGCCTCCGCCTTGGGACCCAGTACTTC	CASSLRLGTQYF
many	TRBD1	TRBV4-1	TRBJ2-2	TGCGCCAGCAGGGGGGACAGGGGGCCGAACACCGGGGAGCTGTTTTTT	CASRGDRGPNTGELFF
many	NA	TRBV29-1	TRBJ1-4	TGCAGCGTTGGGACGGACAATGAAAAACTGTTTTTT	CSVGTDNEKLFF
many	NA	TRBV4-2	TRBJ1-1	TGTGCCAGCAGCCCTACCCCGGGGCCCCGAGGGACTGAAGCTTTCTTT	CASSPTPGPRGTEAFF
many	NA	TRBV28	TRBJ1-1	TGTGCCAGCAGTTCCCCTGTGGGTTACACTGAAGCTTTCTTT	CASSSPVGYTEAFF
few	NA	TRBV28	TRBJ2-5	TGTGCCAGCAGAGAGCTTAGGACACAAGAGACCCAGTACTTC	CASRELRTQETQYF
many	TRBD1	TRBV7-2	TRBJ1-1	TGTGCCAGCAGCCTCGACAGGGGGCGAGTGGGCACTGAAGCTTTCTTT	CASSLDRGRVGTEAFF
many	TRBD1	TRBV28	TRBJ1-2	TGTGCCAGCAGTTCCCCAGATGGCGGGACAGGGGGCGACTATGGCTACACCTTC	CASSSPDGGTGGDYGYTF
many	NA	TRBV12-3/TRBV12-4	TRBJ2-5	TGTGCCAGCAGTCCAAGGGGGGAGACCCAGTACTTC	CASSPRGETQYF
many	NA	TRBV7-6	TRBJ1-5	TGTGCCAGCAGCTTAAGTGGTGGGGATCAGCCCCAGCATTTT	CASSLSGGDQPQHF
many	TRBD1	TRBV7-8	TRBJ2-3	TGTGCCAGCAGCCACGACGGACAGGACCTTTACACAGATACGCAGTATTTT	CASSHDGQDLYTDTQYF
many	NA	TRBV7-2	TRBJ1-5	TGTGCCAGCAGCTCTTCAAACAATCAGCCCCAGCATTTT	CASSSSNNQPQHF
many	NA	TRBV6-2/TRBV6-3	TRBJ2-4	TGTGCCAGCAGTTACTACGAGGGAAACATTCAGTACTTC	CASSYYEGNIQYF
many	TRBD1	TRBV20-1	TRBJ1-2	TGCAGTGCTAGATGGCAGGGGGTTGGCTACACCTTC	CSARWQGVGYTF
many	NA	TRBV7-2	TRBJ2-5	TGTGCCAGCAGCTTAGACGTGGCAGGAATGGAGACCCAGTACTTC	CASSLDVAGMETQYF